This T cell receptor (beta chain) was found in a study of blood T cell repertoires in COVID-19. The wider study: There were acute and convalescent COVID-19 samples, and they came from the United States, Italy and Spain. T cells, B-cell-depleted T cells, or PBMCs provided the cDNA or gDNA that served as material.

Enrollment of patients from Seattle took place during active infection, with longitudinal follow-up. Per the original methods: Amplification of reference gene primers provided the estimated nucleated cell counts. Here immunoSEQ multiplex PCR was the method, and the copy in TCRdb shows in-frame clones only, minus some. V, J and clone size reflect that table, while D and trimming were determined from the DNA. The sample has about 240,000 clones, 81% seen once; the top ten hold around 7%. The junction had 7 bases not matched to a gene; V was cut back by 2 bases and J by 4 bases. Germline loops: CDR1 MNHEY, CDR2 SVGAGI. The CDR3 consists of 15 residues.

Sequencing used peripheral blood. The chain recombines TRBV6-5 with TRBJ1-2, with TRBD1 matching over 7 bases. The TCR comes from an elderly woman with COVID-19, enrolled during active disease. CDR3: CASSYGIGGPYGYTF. The CDR3 coding sequence is TGTGCCAGCAGTTACGGAATAGGGGGCCCCTATGGCTACACCTTC.